The rows below give T cell receptor beta chains drawn from one sample of a study of shared clonotypes between healthy human individuals. TCRdb keeps only in-frame clones here, not all; method: immunoSEQ multiplex PCR. The sample has about 2.4 million clones, roughly 93% seen once. The sequenced sample was naive CD4+ T cells from PBMCs. The receptors were sampled from a man aged 18 to 35 in good health. Some clones in this sample may be carry-over from other donors' samples. Both conserved end residues are part of each CDR3. D genes are given only for firm matches. Where a row states a size, it is once, few, many or the class of an expanded clone; other rows omit it.

size: NA
V: TRBV7-3
J: TRBJ2-7
D: TRBD2
DNA: TGTGCCAGCAGCTTCGGGACTAACTCCTACGAGCAGTACTTC
CDR3: CASSFGTNSYEQYF

size: NA
V: TRBV28
J: TRBJ2-2
D: NA
DNA: TGTGCCAGCAGTTTCCCTGGGGCTCGCGCCGGGGAGCTGTTTTTT
CDR3: CASSFPGARAGELFF

size: NA
V: TRBV10-3
J: TRBJ2-2
D: NA
DNA: TGTGCCATCAGTGACCGGGTCAGCAACACCGGGGAGCTGTTTTTT
CDR3: CAISDRVSNTGELFF

size: NA
V: TRBV4-1
J: TRBJ2-3
D: NA
DNA: TGCGCCAGCAGTGGTAGCGGAGGCAGCACAGATACGCAGTATTTT
CDR3: CASSGSGGSTDTQYF

size: NA
V: TRBV7-9
J: TRBJ1-1
D: TRBD1
DNA: TGTGCCAGCAGCTTTACACCCGGGACAGGGAACACTGAAGCTTTCTTT
CDR3: CASSFTPGTGNTEAFF

size: NA
V: TRBV28
J: TRBJ1-5
D: TRBD1
DNA: TGTGCCAGCAGTTTAATCGACAGGGCGTCGAATCAGCCCCAGCATTTT
CDR3: CASSLIDRASNQPQHF

size: NA
V: TRBV5-1
J: TRBJ1-1
D: NA
DNA: TGCGCCAGCAGCTTGGCCGTTCAGTCGTCGAACACTGAAGCTTTCTTT
CDR3: CASSLAVQSSNTEAFF

size: NA
V: TRBV28
J: TRBJ2-7
D: NA
DNA: TGTGCCAGCAGTTTAGTGTGGCAGGGGAAGGAGCAGTACTTC
CDR3: CASSLVWQGKEQYF

size: NA
V: TRBV27
J: TRBJ2-7
D: NA
DNA: TGTGCCAGCAGGCAGGGATCGGGGAAGCAGTACTTC
CDR3: CASRQGSGKQYF

size: NA
V: TRBV5-1
J: TRBJ2-5
D: TRBD2
DNA: TGCGCCAGCAGCCTCACACTAGCGGGAGGGCAAGAGACCCAGTACTTC
CDR3: CASSLTLAGGQETQYF

size: NA
V: TRBV12-1
J: TRBJ2-7
D: NA
DNA: TGTGCCAGCAGCTTCAGTTCTATACTAGCGGGAGGAACCTACGAGCAGTACTTC
CDR3: CASSFSSILAGGTYEQYF

size: NA
V: TRBV18
J: TRBJ1-2
D: TRBD1
DNA: TGTGCCAGCTCACAGACAGGGGATGGCTACACCTTC
CDR3: CASSQTGDGYTF

size: NA
V: TRBV6-6
J: TRBJ1-6
D: NA
DNA: TGTGCCAGCAGTCCACAGCCTAATTCACCCCTCCACTTT
CDR3: CASSPQPNSPLHF

size: NA
V: TRBV28
J: TRBJ1-5
D: TRBD1
DNA: TGTGCCAGCAGTTTATCAGGGGGCCGCCAGCCCCAGCATTTT
CDR3: CASSLSGGRQPQHF

size: NA
V: TRBV7-2
J: TRBJ2-5
D: TRBD2
DNA: TGTGCCAGCAGCGCCCAAAGCGGGAAAGAGGAGACCCAGTACTTC
CDR3: CASSAQSGKEETQYF

size: NA
V: TRBV4-1
J: TRBJ2-7
D: TRBD1
DNA: TGCGCCAGCAGACCCGGACAGGGGGCCTATAACGAGCAGTACTTC
CDR3: CASRPGQGAYNEQYF

size: NA
V: TRBV10-1
J: TRBJ2-6
D: NA
DNA: TGCGCCAGCAGTGCGGCCGGGGCCAACGTCCTGACTTTC
CDR3: CASSAAGANVLTF

size: NA
V: TRBV5-1
J: TRBJ2-6
D: NA
DNA: TGCGCCAGCAGCTTGGAACTTCTATCTGGGGCCAACGTCCTGACTTTC
CDR3: CASSLELLSGANVLTF

size: NA
V: TRBV25-1
J: TRBJ2-7
D: NA
DNA: TGTGCCAGCAGTGAACGACCGTGGGGGGCCTACGAGCAGTACTTC
CDR3: CASSERPWGAYEQYF

size: NA
V: TRBV10-2
J: TRBJ1-4
D: NA
DNA: TGCGCCAGCAGAAACACTGCAACTAATGAAAAACTGTTTTTT
CDR3: CASRNTATNEKLFF

size: NA
V: TRBV5-4
J: TRBJ2-1
D: TRBD2
DNA: TGTGCCAGCAGCTTGGGAACCCTAGCGGGAGGGAGGTCCTACAATGAGCAGTTCTTC
CDR3: CASSLGTLAGGRSYNEQFF

size: NA
V: TRBV29-1
J: TRBJ2-7
D: NA
DNA: TGCAGCGTGGGGGACATAGCCTACGAGCAGTACTTC
CDR3: CSVGDIAYEQYF

size: NA
V: TRBV28
J: TRBJ2-3
D: TRBD2
DNA: TGTGCCAGCAGACCTAGCGGAGGCACAGATACGCAGTATTTT
CDR3: CASRPSGGTDTQYF

size: NA
V: TRBV28
J: TRBJ1-6
D: TRBD1
DNA: TGTGCCAGCAGCAAGGGACAGGGGAATTCACCCCTCCACTTT
CDR3: CASSKGQGNSPLHF

size: NA
V: TRBV5-4
J: TRBJ2-2
D: NA
DNA: TGTGCCAGCAGCTTGGCGAGGACCGGGGAGCTGTTTTTT
CDR3: CASSLARTGELFF

size: few
V: TRBV19
J: TRBJ1-1
D: TRBD1
DNA: TGTGCCAGTAGTTCAAGGACAGGGTTCACTGAAGCTTTCTTT
CDR3: CASSSRTGFTEAFF

size: NA
V: TRBV15
J: TRBJ1-2
D: TRBD1
DNA: TGTGCCACCAGCTCCACCGGGACAGGGGACTATGGCTACACCTTC
CDR3: CATSSTGTGDYGYTF

size: NA
V: TRBV5-1
J: TRBJ2-2
D: NA
DNA: TGCGCCAGCAGCTCCCTAGCTGGAACCGGGGAGCTGTTTTTT
CDR3: CASSSLAGTGELFF

size: NA
V: TRBV11-2
J: TRBJ2-1
D: TRBD2
DNA: TGTGCCAGCAGCTTAGATCAATGGAGCGGGAGTGAATGGGGGGTCTTC
CDR3: CASSLDQWSGSEWGVF

size: NA
V: TRBV5-4
J: TRBJ2-7
D: TRBD1
DNA: TGTGCCAGCAGTTCCGGGACAGATTTAGGCTACGAGCAGTACTTC
CDR3: CASSSGTDLGYEQYF

size: once
V: TRBV7-3
J: TRBJ2-1
D: TRBD1
DNA: TGTGCCAGCAGCCTACAGGGGGCCAGCTCCTACAATGAGCAGTTCTTC
CDR3: CASSLQGASSYNEQFF

size: once
V: TRBV7-3
J: TRBJ2-1
D: NA
DNA: TGTGCCAGCAGCTCCTCCGGGACCCAATACAATGAGCAGTTCTTC
CDR3: CASSSSGTQYNEQFF

size: NA
V: TRBV6-5
J: TRBJ1-2
D: NA
DNA: TGTGCCAGCAGTTACGCCCGGACAGTGGCTGGCTACACCTTC
CDR3: CASSYARTVAGYTF

size: NA
V: TRBV7-9
J: TRBJ2-5
D: NA
DNA: TGTGCCAGCAGCTTAGTACAGGGACCTCAAGAGACCCAGTACTTC
CDR3: CASSLVQGPQETQYF

size: NA
V: TRBV28
J: TRBJ2-5
D: NA
DNA: TGTGCCAGCAGTAGGGGGGGGGAGACCCAGTACTTC
CDR3: CASSRGGETQYF

size: NA
V: TRBV7-7
J: TRBJ1-5
D: NA
DNA: TGTGCCAGCAGCCCGCAGGGCGACGGTCGGGGCCAAAATCAGCCCCAGCATTTT
CDR3: CASSPQGDGRGQNQPQHF

size: NA
V: TRBV7-9
J: TRBJ1-1
D: NA
DNA: TGTGCCAGCACGCTCACAGGGAACGCTTTCTTT
CDR3: CASTLTGNAFF

size: NA
V: TRBV9
J: TRBJ2-1
D: TRBD2
DNA: TGTGCCAGCAGCGTAGGGACTAGCGGTCGGATTGAGCAGTTCTTC
CDR3: CASSVGTSGRIEQFF

size: NA
V: TRBV11-2
J: TRBJ2-1
D: TRBD2
DNA: TGTGCCAGCAGCTTAGGACTAGCGGGCCGATTCGGGGAGCAGTTCTTC
CDR3: CASSLGLAGRFGEQFF

size: NA
V: TRBV5-1
J: TRBJ2-5
D: NA
DNA: TGCGCCAGCAGCCCCGCAGGGGAGGGCCAGGAGACCCAGTACTTC
CDR3: CASSPAGEGQETQYF

size: once
V: TRBV10-3
J: TRBJ2-7
D: TRBD2
DNA: TGTGCCATCAGTGAGTCGAAGTGGGCGGGAGATGTATACGAGCAGTACTTC
CDR3: CAISESKWAGDVYEQYF

size: NA
V: TRBV28
J: TRBJ2-6
D: NA
DNA: TGTGCCAGCAGTTTTGCTGGGGCCAACGTCCTGACTTTC
CDR3: CASSFAGANVLTF

size: NA
V: TRBV10-2
J: TRBJ1-2
D: NA
DNA: TGCGCCAGCAGTGATTGGGGGCAGATCTATGGCTACACCTTC
CDR3: CASSDWGQIYGYTF

size: NA
V: TRBV7-9
J: TRBJ1-4
D: NA
DNA: TGTGCCAGCAGCTTGTCCGAGGTTGAAAAACTGTTTTTT
CDR3: CASSLSEVEKLFF

size: NA
V: TRBV9
J: TRBJ2-5
D: NA
DNA: TGTGCCAGCAGCGTAGAGGGAGAGACCCAGTACTTC
CDR3: CASSVEGETQYF

size: NA
V: TRBV29-1
J: TRBJ2-1
D: TRBD2
DNA: TGCAGCGTTGAGTATGCGGGAGGGCCCTGGAATGAGCAGTTCTTC
CDR3: CSVEYAGGPWNEQFF

size: NA
V: TRBV6-5
J: TRBJ1-2
D: NA
DNA: TGTGCCAGCAGTTACGGCCCAGGGGCGGCTGGCTACACCTTC
CDR3: CASSYGPGAAGYTF

size: NA
V: TRBV30
J: TRBJ2-2
D: NA
DNA: TGTGCCTGGAGTGTACTCGCGGGGAACACCGGGGAGCTGTTTTTT
CDR3: CAWSVLAGNTGELFF

size: NA
V: TRBV6-7
J: TRBJ2-7
D: NA
DNA: TGTGCCAGCAGTTTACTGGGGGGAAGAAGAGAGCAGTACTTC
CDR3: CASSLLGGRREQYF

size: NA
V: TRBV5-1
J: TRBJ2-1
D: NA
DNA: TGCGCCAGCAGCTTGGCGTCGGGGAACAATGAGCAGTTCTTC
CDR3: CASSLASGNNEQFF

size: NA
V: TRBV19
J: TRBJ2-1
D: NA
DNA: TGTGCCACCAGTCCGGACAGCTGGTACAATGAGCAGTTCTTC
CDR3: CATSPDSWYNEQFF

size: NA
V: TRBV5-1
J: TRBJ2-5
D: NA
DNA: TGCGCCAGCAGCTTGGATGTCAGCCAAGAGACCCAGTACTTC
CDR3: CASSLDVSQETQYF

size: NA
V: TRBV19
J: TRBJ2-3
D: NA
DNA: TGTGCCAGTAGATCGGGACAACCAAGCACAGATACGCAGTATTTT
CDR3: CASRSGQPSTDTQYF